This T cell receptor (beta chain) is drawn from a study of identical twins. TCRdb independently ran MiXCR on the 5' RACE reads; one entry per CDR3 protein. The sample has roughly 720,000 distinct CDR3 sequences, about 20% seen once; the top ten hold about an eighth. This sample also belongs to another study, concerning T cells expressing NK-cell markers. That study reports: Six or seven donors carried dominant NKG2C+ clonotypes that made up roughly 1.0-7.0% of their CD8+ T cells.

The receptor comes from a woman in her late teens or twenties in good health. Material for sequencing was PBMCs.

For the CDR3, the DNA is TGTGCCAGCAGCCCTGGACAGGGGGCATATGAGCAGTTCTTC. Its translation: CASSPGQGAYEQFF. The chain carries TRBV7-9 and TRBJ2-1; 11 nucleotides align to TRBD1. CDR3 length: 14 residues. Looked up from germline, CDR1 is SEHNR and CDR2 is FQNEAQ (reference sequence). Trimming at V came to 5 bases and at J to 8 bases, leaving 5 bases not matched to a gene.